The subject of this entry is one TCR beta chain. The V gene end was trimmed by 4 bases and the J gene end by 5 bases; junction bases not matched to a gene: 7. The germline V gene encodes CDR1 MDHEN and CDR2 SYDVKM. CDR3 length: 15 amino acids. The table came from immunoSEQ multiplex PCR; TCRdb's copy has only in-frame clones and leaves some out. This table holds roughly 200,000 clones, about 88% found once. The data are from a study of blood T cell repertoires in COVID-19. The sample consisted of PBMCs or T cells enriched from blood (not recorded which). The V and J genes are TRBV28 and TRBJ2-7; TRBD1 matches 11 bases. The TCR was taken from a woman between 40 and 50 years old with acute COVID-19. This CDR3 reads CASSSPGTGGNEQYF. The CDR3 nucleotides are TGTGCCAGCAGTTCCCCCGGGACAGGGGGGAACGAGCAGTACTTC.